These 17 T cell receptor beta chains were all obtained from the same sample, sequenced in a study of lymphopenia after photon versus proton radiotherapy. Produced via immunoSEQ multiplex PCR; TCRdb's table is partial and in-frame only. The profile shows approximately 62,000 clones, approximately 84% of them singletons. Sequenced here: peripheral blood, sampled from a patient treated with proton-based radiotherapy. All receptors come from a man between 60 and 75 years old with pancreatic cancer.

The J gene is TRBJ2-7, the V gene TRBV6-5; possibly TRBD1 for D (6 bases). Trimming cost V 6 bases and J 5 bases, with 20 bases left between them. Germline assignment: CDR1 MNHEY and CDR2 SVGAGI. CDR3 length: 15 amino acids. The CDR3 DNA sequence: TGTGCCAGCAGCCTACTACGAAGCAGGGGACACGAGCAGTACTTC. This translates into CASSLLRSRGHEQYF.

The chain links TRBV18 to TRBJ2-3; the D gene is possibly TRBD2 (6 bases). V was clipped by 3 bases and J by 2 bases, with 12 bases between them. Germline V CDR1 and CDR2: KGHSH, LQKENI. The CDR3 extends over 15 amino acids. CDR3 residues: CASSPPGGITDTQYF. In DNA, the CDR3 is TGTGCCAGCTCACCCCCCGGCGGGATCACAGATACGCAGTATTTT.

V is TRBV7-8 and J is TRBJ2-7; D unclear. Per germline, CDR1 SGHVS and CDR2 FQNEAQ. V shed 6 bases and J shed 3 bases, with 6 bases lying between them. There are 11 residues in the CDR3. The CDR3 is CASRSNYEQYF. The CDR3, as DNA: TGTGCCAGCAGGTCGAACTACGAGCAGTACTTC.

The rearrangement links TRBV7-2 to TRBJ1-1; D remains ambiguous. The V end lost 5 bases, the J end lost 5 bases, and 12 bases lay between the germline ends. The CDR3 loop spans 13 amino acids. Germline V gene sequence: CDR1 SGHTA, CDR2 FQGNSA. Written as DNA, the CDR3 is TGTGCCAGCAGCCCATTCGGGTTAACTGAAGCTTTCTTT. It yields the protein CASSPFGLTEAFF.

In its sample, this clone was seen once. The chain links TRBV9 to TRBJ1-4; 9 bases map to TRBD1. The CDR3 loop spans 16 amino acids. Per germline, CDR1 SGDLS and CDR2 YYNGEE. Trimming cost V 4 bases and J 0 bases; bases outside gene matches: 4. CDR3 coding DNA: TGTGCCAGCAGCAGACAGGGGGTCTCAACTAATGAAAAACTGTTTTTT. Amino acids: CASSRQGVSTNEKLFF.

The rearrangement uses TRBV19 and TRBJ1-3; 8 nucleotides line up with TRBD1. With 4 bases clipped from V and 4 bases from J, the junction kept 9 bases outside the gene matches. Germline V gene data show CDR1 as LNHDA and CDR2 as SQIVND (reference sequence). The CDR3 has 16 amino acids. CDR3 region: CASSTLPGTGGNTIYF. DNA for the CDR3: TGTGCCAGTAGTACCCTCCCCGGGACAGGAGGAAACACCATATATTTT.

This chain joins TRBV10-2 and TRBJ2-1; tentative D call: TRBD2 (5 bases). CDR1 WSHSY and CDR2 SAAADI come from the germline V gene. V lost 1 base and J 10 bases, leaving 8 bases between the germline ends. This CDR3 is built from 12 residues. DNA of the CDR3: TGCGCCAGCAGTGAGTATGGCGGGGAGCAGTTCTTC. Encoded protein: CASSEYGGEQFF.

The V and J genes are TRBV29-1 and TRBJ2-5; 13 nucleotides match TRBD2. The CDR3 sequence is 16 residues long. Germline V gene sequence: CDR1 SQVTM, CDR2 ANQGSEA. Unmatched junction bases numbered 15, after V lost 5 bases and J lost 9 bases. CDR3 amino acids: CSVPQGTSGTKGAQYF. In DNA form, the CDR3 reads TGCAGCGTTCCCCAGGGGACTAGCGGGACAAAGGGGGCCCAGTACTTC.

The gene calls are TRBV5-6 and TRBJ1-2; D is possibly TRBD1 (6 bases). The CDR3 spans 15 residues. CDR1 and CDR2 from the germline V gene are SGHDT and YYEEEE. The V gene lost 1 base and the J gene lost 5 bases, with 15 bases spanning the gap. CDR3: CASSLRARTGYGYTF. CDR3 nucleotide sequence: TGTGCCAGCAGCTTGAGAGCTAGAACAGGGTATGGCTACACCTTC.

This chain links TRBV19 with TRBJ2-1; D is possibly TRBD1 (5 bases). The V gene lost 1 base and the J gene lost 5 bases, with 12 bases spanning the gap. The CDR3 covers 15 residues. Germline values: CDR1 LNHDA, CDR2 SQIVND (reference sequence). This CDR3 is CASSIVGLMNNEQFF. For the CDR3, the DNA is TGTGCCAGTAGTATAGTGGGGCTTATGAACAATGAGCAGTTCTTC. Supplemented by reference TRBV19 and TRBJ2-1, the full variable domain reads DGGITQSPKYLFRKEGQNVTLSCEQNLNHDAMYWYRQDPGQGLRLIYYSQIVNDFQKGDIAEGYSVSREKKESFPLTVTSAQKNPTAFYLCASSIVGLMNNEQFFGPGTRLTVL.

The chain uses TRBV6-6 and TRBJ2-7; 7 bases fit TRBD1. The CDR3 length is 15 residues. CDR1 and CDR2 (germline): MNHNY, SVGAGI (reference sequence). V gave up 7 bases and J gave up 2 bases; unmatched junction bases: 11. The CDR3 nucleotides read TGTGCCAGCAAAGGTGGGTGGGACAGAGCCTACGAGCAGTACTTC. This codes for CASKGGWDRAYEQYF.

The chain carries TRBV5-1 and TRBJ2-2; D remains unclear. The V gene's germline CDR1 is SGHRS and CDR2 YFSETQ. Trimming removed 0 bases at V and 7 bases at J, with 13 bases between. The CDR3 is made up of 15 amino acids. Here the CDR3 DNA reads TGCGCCAGCAGCTTGGTGGCCACCTCCAGCGGGGAGCTGTTTTTT. Translation gives CASSLVATSSGELFF.

This clone was seen more than once but under ten times. V and J are TRBV5-6 and TRBJ2-7; D ambiguous. V lost 1 base and J 4 bases, leaving 6 bases between the germline ends. The V gene's germline CDR1 is SGHDT and CDR2 YYEEEE. This CDR3 has 12 residues. Here the CDR3 reads CASSLITYEQYF. The CDR3 nucleotides are TGTGCCAGCAGCTTGATTACATACGAGCAGTACTTC. Looking up the rest from reference TRBV5-6 and TRBJ2-7 gives the full variable domain: DAGVTQSPTHLIKTRGQQVTLRCSPKSGHDTVSWYQQALGQGPQFIFQYYEEEERQRGNFPDRFSGHQFPNYSSELNVNALLLGDSALYLCASSLITYEQYFGPGTRLTVT.

V usage is TRBV18 and J usage is TRBJ2-5, with D possibly TRBD2 on 6 matching bases. Trimming pared 2 bases from V and 4 bases from J, leaving 8 bases between. CDR1 KGHSH and CDR2 LQKENI come from the germline V gene. The CDR3 totals 13 residues. CDR3 sequence: CASSPRLVETQYF. DNA for the CDR3: TGTGCCAGCTCACCAAGACTAGTAGAGACCCAGTACTTC.

The rearrangement uses TRBV28 and TRBJ2-1; 9 bases line up with TRBD2. Germline V CDR1 and CDR2: MDHEN, SYDVKM. Trimming cost V 3 bases and J 6 bases; bases outside gene matches: 3. This CDR3 spans 14 amino acids. In nucleotides, the CDR3 is TGTGCCAGCAGTTTGATTAGCGGGAGCAATGAGCAGTTCTTC. This codes for CASSLISGSNEQFF.

This chain joins TRBV27 and TRBJ2-7; no clear D. There are 13 residues in the CDR3. Germline V CDR1 and CDR2: MNHEY, SMNVEV (reference sequence). V was clipped by 4 bases and J by 2 bases, with 9 bases between them. The CDR3 DNA reads TGTGCCAGCAGTTCTGGTGGCCCCTACGAGCAGTACTTC. This gives the protein CASSSGGPYEQYF.

The chain carries TRBV28 and TRBJ2-1; 14 bases align to TRBD2. The length of the CDR3 is 18 residues. V lost 5 bases to trimming and J lost 1 base; unmatched junction nucleotides: 7. The germline V gene encodes CDR1 MDHEN and CDR2 SYDVKM. CDR3 DNA: TGTGCCAGCAGTGGGGGACTAGCGGGAGCGGGTTCCTACAATGAGCAGTTCTTC. It translates to CASSGGLAGAGSYNEQFF.